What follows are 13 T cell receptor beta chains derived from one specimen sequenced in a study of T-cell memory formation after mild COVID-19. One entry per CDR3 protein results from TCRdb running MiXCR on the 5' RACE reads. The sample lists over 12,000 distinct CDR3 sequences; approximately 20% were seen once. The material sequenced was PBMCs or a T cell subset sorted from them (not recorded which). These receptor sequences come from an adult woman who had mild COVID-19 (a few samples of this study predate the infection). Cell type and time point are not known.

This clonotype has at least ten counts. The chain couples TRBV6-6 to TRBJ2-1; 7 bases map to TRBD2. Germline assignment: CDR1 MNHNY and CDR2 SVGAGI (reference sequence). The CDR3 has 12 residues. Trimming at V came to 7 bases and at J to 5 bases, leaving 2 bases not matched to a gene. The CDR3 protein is CASTAGNNEQFF. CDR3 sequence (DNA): TGTGCCAGCACAGCGGGGAACAATGAGCAGTTCTTC.

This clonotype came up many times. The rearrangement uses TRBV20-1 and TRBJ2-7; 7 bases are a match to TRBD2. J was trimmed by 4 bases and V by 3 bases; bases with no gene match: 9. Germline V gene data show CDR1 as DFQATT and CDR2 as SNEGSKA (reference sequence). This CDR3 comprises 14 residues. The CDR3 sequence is CSASVASGVYEQYF. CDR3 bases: TGCAGTGCTAGCGTAGCTAGCGGTGTTTACGAGCAGTACTTC.

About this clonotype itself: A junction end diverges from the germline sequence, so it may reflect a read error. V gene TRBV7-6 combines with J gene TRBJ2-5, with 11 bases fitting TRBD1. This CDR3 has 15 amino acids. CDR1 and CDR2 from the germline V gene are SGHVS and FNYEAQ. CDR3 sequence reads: CASSQDRGPGSPLHF. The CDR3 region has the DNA TGTGCCAGCAGCCAGGACAGGGGGCCGGGTTCACCCCTCCACTTC.

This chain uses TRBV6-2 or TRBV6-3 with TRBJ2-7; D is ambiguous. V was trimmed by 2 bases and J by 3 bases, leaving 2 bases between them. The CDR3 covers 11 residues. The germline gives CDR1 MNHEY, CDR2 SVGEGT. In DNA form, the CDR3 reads TGTGCCAGCAGTTACGACTACGAGCAGTACTTC. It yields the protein CASSYDYEQYF.

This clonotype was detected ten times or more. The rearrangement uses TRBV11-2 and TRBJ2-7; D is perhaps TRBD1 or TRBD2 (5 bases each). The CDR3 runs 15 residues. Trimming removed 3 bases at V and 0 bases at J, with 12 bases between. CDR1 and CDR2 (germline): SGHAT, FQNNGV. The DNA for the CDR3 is TGTGCCAGCAGCTTGGGGACCGAGAGCTCCTACGAGCAGTACTTC. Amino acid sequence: CASSLGTESSYEQYF.

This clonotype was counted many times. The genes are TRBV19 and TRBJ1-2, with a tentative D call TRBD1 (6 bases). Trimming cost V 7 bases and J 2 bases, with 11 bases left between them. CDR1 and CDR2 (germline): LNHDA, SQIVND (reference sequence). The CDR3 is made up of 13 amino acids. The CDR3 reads CASINRENYGYTF. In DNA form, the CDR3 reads TGTGCCAGTATTAACAGGGAGAACTATGGCTACACCTTC.

This chain's CDR3 is CASSPGGVGDTQYF. The CDR3 DNA follows: TGCGCCAGCAGCCCGGGTGGTGTAGGAGATACGCAGTATTTT. V and J are TRBV5-1 and TRBJ2-3; D is unresolved. The germline V gene encodes CDR1 SGHRS and CDR2 YFSETQ. Trimming pared 4 bases from V and 5 bases from J, leaving 14 bases between. This CDR3 region has 14 residues.

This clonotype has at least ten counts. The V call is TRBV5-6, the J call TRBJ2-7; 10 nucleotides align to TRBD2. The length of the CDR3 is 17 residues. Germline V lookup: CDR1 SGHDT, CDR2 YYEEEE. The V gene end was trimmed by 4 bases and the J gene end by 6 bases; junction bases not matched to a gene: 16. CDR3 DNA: TGTGCCAGCAGCCGGGGGGCTAGCGGGAGTTGGTACTTCGAGCAGTACTTC. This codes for CASSRGASGSWYFEQYF.

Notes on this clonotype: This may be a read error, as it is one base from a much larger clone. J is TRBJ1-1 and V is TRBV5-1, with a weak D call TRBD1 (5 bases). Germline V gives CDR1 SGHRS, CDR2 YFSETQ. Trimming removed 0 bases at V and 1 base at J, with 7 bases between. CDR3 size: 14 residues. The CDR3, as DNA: TGCGCCAGCAGCTTGGGACAGTGGAACACTGAAGCTTTCTTT. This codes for CASSLGQWNTEAFF.

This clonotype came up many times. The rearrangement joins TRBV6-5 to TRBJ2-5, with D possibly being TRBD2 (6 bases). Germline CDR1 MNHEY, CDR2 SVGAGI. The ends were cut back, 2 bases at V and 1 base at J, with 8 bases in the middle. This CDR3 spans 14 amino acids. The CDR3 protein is CASSYGGPQETQYF. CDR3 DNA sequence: TGTGCCAGCAGTTACGGAGGGCCCCAAGAGACCCAGTACTTC.

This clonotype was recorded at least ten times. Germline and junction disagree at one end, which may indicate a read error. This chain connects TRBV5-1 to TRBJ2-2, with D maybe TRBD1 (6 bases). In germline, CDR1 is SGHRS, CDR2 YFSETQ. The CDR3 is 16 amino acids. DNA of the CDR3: TGCGCCACCAGCCCACGGACAGAGACCAACACCGGGGAGCTGTTTTTT. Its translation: CATSPRTETNTGELFF.

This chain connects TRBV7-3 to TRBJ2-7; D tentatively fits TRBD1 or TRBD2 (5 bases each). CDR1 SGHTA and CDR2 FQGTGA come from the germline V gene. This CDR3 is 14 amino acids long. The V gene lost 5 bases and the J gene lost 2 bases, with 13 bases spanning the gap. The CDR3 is CASSPPGRPYEQYF. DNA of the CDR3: TGTGCCAGCAGCCCCCCGGGGCGACCCTACGAGCAGTACTTC.

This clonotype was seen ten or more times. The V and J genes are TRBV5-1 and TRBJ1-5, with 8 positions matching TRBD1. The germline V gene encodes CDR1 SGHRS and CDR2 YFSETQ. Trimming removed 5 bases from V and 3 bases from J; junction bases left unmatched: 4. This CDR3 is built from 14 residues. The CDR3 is CASRSGGDNQPQHF. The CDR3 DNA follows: TGCGCCAGCAGATCAGGGGGCGACAATCAGCCCCAGCATTTT.